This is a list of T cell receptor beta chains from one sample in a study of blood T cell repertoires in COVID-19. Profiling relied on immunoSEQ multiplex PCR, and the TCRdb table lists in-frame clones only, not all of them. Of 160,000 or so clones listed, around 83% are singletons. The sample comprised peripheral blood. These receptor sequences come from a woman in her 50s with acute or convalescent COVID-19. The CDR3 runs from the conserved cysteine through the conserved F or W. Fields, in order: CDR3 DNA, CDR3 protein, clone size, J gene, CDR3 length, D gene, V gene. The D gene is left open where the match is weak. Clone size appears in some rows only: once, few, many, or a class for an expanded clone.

CDR3 DNA: TGCAGCTTCGGTAACGGGGGGATAGGGAATGAGCAGTTCTTC
CDR3 protein: CSFGNGGIGNEQFF
clone size: .
J gene: TRBJ2-1
CDR3 length: 14
D gene: TRBD2
V gene: TRBV29-1

CDR3 DNA: TGTGCCAGCTCAATTCCTCCAGGGTGGGACACCGGGGAGCTGTTTTTT
CDR3 protein: CASSIPPGWDTGELFF
clone size: .
J gene: TRBJ2-2
CDR3 length: 16
D gene: .
V gene: TRBV5-5

CDR3 DNA: TGCGCCAGCAGCTTGGGACAGGCTTCTGGAAACACCATATATTTT
CDR3 protein: CASSLGQASGNTIYF
clone size: .
J gene: TRBJ1-3
CDR3 length: 15
D gene: .
V gene: TRBV5-1

CDR3 DNA: TGTGCCAGCAGCTCCAAAACAGGGGGCACTGAAGCTTTCTTT
CDR3 protein: CASSSKTGGTEAFF
clone size: .
J gene: TRBJ1-1
CDR3 length: 14
D gene: TRBD1
V gene: TRBV5-4

CDR3 DNA: TGTGCCAGCAGCTCACGAGGGCCGGATGAGCAGTTCTTC
CDR3 protein: CASSSRGPDEQFF
clone size: .
J gene: TRBJ2-1
CDR3 length: 13
D gene: .
V gene: TRBV7-9

CDR3 DNA: TGTGCCAGCAGCTTGGGACATTCTTGGTTCACTGAAGCTTTCTTT
CDR3 protein: CASSLGHSWFTEAFF
clone size: .
J gene: TRBJ1-1
CDR3 length: 15
D gene: .
V gene: TRBV5-6

CDR3 DNA: TGTGCCAGCAGTTACTCGAAGGGGCTCTATGGCTACACCTTC
CDR3 protein: CASSYSKGLYGYTF
clone size: once
J gene: TRBJ1-2
CDR3 length: 14
D gene: .
V gene: TRBV6-5

CDR3 DNA: TGCGCCAGCAGCCAAGAGAGACAGCTCCCCATTCAGTACTTC
CDR3 protein: CASSQERQLPIQYF
clone size: few
J gene: TRBJ2-4
CDR3 length: 14
D gene: .
V gene: TRBV4-3

CDR3 DNA: TGTGCCACCAGCAGAGACGGAAAACTGTTTTTT
CDR3 protein: CATSRDGKLFF
clone size: .
J gene: TRBJ1-4
CDR3 length: 11
D gene: .
V gene: TRBV15

CDR3 DNA: TGTGCCAGCAGCCAGCTCTACAGGGAGAACTATGGCTACACCTTC
CDR3 protein: CASSQLYRENYGYTF
clone size: few
J gene: TRBJ1-2
CDR3 length: 15
D gene: .
V gene: TRBV6-5

CDR3 DNA: TGTGCCAGCAGCCGGGACAGCCCGCGCAATCAGCCCCAGCATTTT
CDR3 protein: CASSRDSPRNQPQHF
clone size: .
J gene: TRBJ1-5
CDR3 length: 15
D gene: TRBD1
V gene: TRBV7-2

CDR3 DNA: TGTGCCAGCAGGAAGGACAGGACCAAAGGGGAAAAACTGTTTTTT
CDR3 protein: CASRKDRTKGEKLFF
clone size: .
J gene: TRBJ1-4
CDR3 length: 15
D gene: TRBD1
V gene: TRBV6-5

CDR3 DNA: TGCAGCGTGGTGGGACAGGGGAACACCGGGGAGCTGTTTTTT
CDR3 protein: CSVVGQGNTGELFF
clone size: .
J gene: TRBJ2-2
CDR3 length: 14
D gene: TRBD1
V gene: TRBV29-1

CDR3 DNA: TGTGCCAGTAGTACCCAAAGACAGGGAAGCAGCAATCAGCCCCAGCATTTT
CDR3 protein: CASSTQRQGSSNQPQHF
clone size: .
J gene: TRBJ1-5
CDR3 length: 17
D gene: TRBD1
V gene: TRBV19

CDR3 DNA: TGTGCCAGCAGCGTCCTCACAGATACGCAGTATTTT
CDR3 protein: CASSVLTDTQYF
clone size: .
J gene: TRBJ2-3
CDR3 length: 12
D gene: .
V gene: TRBV9

CDR3 DNA: TGTGCCAGCAGCCCGGGGGGCGGGCCGCAGTTCTTC
CDR3 protein: CASSPGGGPQFF
clone size: .
J gene: TRBJ2-1
CDR3 length: 12
D gene: .
V gene: TRBV6-5

CDR3 DNA: TGTGCCAGCAGCTTATCGGGCGGGAGTGTAGATACGCAGTATTTT
CDR3 protein: CASSLSGGSVDTQYF
clone size: .
J gene: TRBJ2-3
CDR3 length: 15
D gene: TRBD2
V gene: TRBV11-3

CDR3 DNA: TGTGCCAGCAGCTCCGGGACCTACAATGAGCAGTTCTTC
CDR3 protein: CASSSGTYNEQFF
clone size: .
J gene: TRBJ2-1
CDR3 length: 13
D gene: .
V gene: TRBV5-4

CDR3 DNA: TGCGCCAGCAGCGTAGCGGGGATAAATTCACCCCTCCACTTT
CDR3 protein: CASSVAGINSPLHF
clone size: .
J gene: TRBJ1-6
CDR3 length: 14
D gene: .
V gene: TRBV9

CDR3 DNA: TGTGCCAGCTCACCAGAAATCCTCGACAGGCCCATAGGGGACTTC
CDR3 protein: CASSPEILDRPIGDF
clone size: .
J gene: TRBJ2-5
CDR3 length: 15
D gene: .
V gene: TRBV18